This T cell receptor beta chain was recovered during a study of blood T cells in healthy people across ages. Regarding the study as a whole: A strong correlation between TCR beta diversity and naive T cell percentage was seen. Any changes in expanded clonotypes were possibly confounded, as donor CMV status remained unknown.

The study recruited healthy Caucasian donors from Russia who were aged roughly 6 to 95. Per-sample yields of isolated PBMCs were at least 6 million. Of note for this clonotype: Antigen: not known.

Trimming took 8 bases from V and 0 from J; bases not matched to a gene: 7. CDR3 length: 16 residues. Germline V CDR1 and CDR2: MGHRA, YSYEKL. A J-beta primer mix and a sample-barcoded 5' primer were used in a second PCR of roughly 6 to 12 cycles. TCRdb reprocessed the 5' RACE reads via MiXCR and lists one record per CDR3 protein. The data show 550,000 to 800,000 distinct CDR3 sequences, 20% to 25% seen once. This chain links TRBV4-1 with TRBJ1-6; 7 bases fit TRBD1. The sample consisted of blood. The clonotype comes from a man in his 70s in good health. CDR3 DNA sequence: TGCGCCAGCCGGGACAGCCCGAGCTCCTATAATTCACCCCTCCACTTT. This codes for CASRDSPSSYNSPLHF.